The 3 T cell receptor beta chains given below trace back to one sample, sequenced in a study of T cells expressing NK-cell markers. For each CDR3 protein, TCRdb gives one entry from its re-call of the 5' RACE reads, without DNA. The sample has some 390,000 distinct CDR3 sequences; the top ten hold approximately 12%. The specimen was blood T cells: a sorted CD56 or NKG2C T cell subset, CD4+ or CD8+ T cells, or bulk PBMC T cells (not recorded which). The receptors originated from a woman in her forties or fifties in good health.

The rearrangement joins TRBV27 to TRBJ2-1; absent DNA, TCRdb's TRBD2 call cannot be checked. Looked up from germline, CDR1 is MNHEY and CDR2 is SMNVEV (reference sequence). The CDR3 is 15 amino acids. CDR3: CASRPGLAGMYEQFF.

V and J are TRBV7-2 and TRBJ2-7; no DNA is available, so the TRBD1 call from TCRdb remains unchecked. Per the germline V gene, CDR1 is SGHTA and CDR2 is FQGNSA. The CDR3 sequence is 15 residues long. The CDR3 spells CASSPDRISSYEQYF.

The rearrangement uses TRBV7-9 and TRBJ1-5; TCRdb designates TRBD1, a call that cannot be tested without DNA. The CDR3 consists of 16 residues. Germline V gene lookup returns CDR1 SEHNR and CDR2 FQNEAQ (reference sequence). CDR3 amino acids: CASSLWAAGGNQPQHF.